In its sample, the clone carrying this TCR beta chain was seen a few times. This entry comes from a study of blood T cell repertoires in COVID-19. Study information: Nucleic acid was either cDNA or gDNA, and it came from T cells, B-cell-depleted T cells, or PBMCs.

Germline CDR1 and CDR2: MDHEN and SYDVKM. The CDR3 contains 15 residues. V was clipped by 5 bases and J by 4 bases; unmatched bases: 9. Libraries were prepared by immunoSEQ multiplex PCR; TCRdb keeps only in-frame clonotypes and omits some of them. The sample carries tens of thousands of clones, around 88% recorded once. The TCR sequence derives from a woman over 75 with active or convalescent COVID-19. Sample: peripheral blood. V usage is TRBV28 and J usage is TRBJ1-2; the match to TRBD1 covers 8 bases. The CDR3 loop reads CASSLVTGASYGYTF. Written as DNA, the CDR3 is TGTGCCAGCAGTCTTGTGACAGGGGCAAGCTATGGCTACACCTTC.